The present entry profiles one T cell receptor (beta chain) with its context. No cognate antigen has been identified for it. Base quality data are lacking; no much larger clone is found one base away. Participants in the prospective study were enrolled through a virtual design, were aged about 18 to 100 years, and lived in roughly 24 United States geographic areas. Cohort assignment in the prospective study relied on participant-reported clinical history from a screening survey and a study questionnaire. Each participant in the prospective study had whole blood, serum and a nasopharyngeal or oropharyngeal swab collected by mobile phlebotomists. Over an approximately 2-month period, participants in the prospective study had the option of providing additional blood draws and questionnaires. Prospective study blood samples were shipped either frozen or at room temperature before DNA extraction. The sample comes from a study of blood T cell repertoires in COVID-19 (dated by TCRdb to 2020 to 2022). Background on the whole study: Collaborator samples came from the United States, Italy and Spain and covered acute and convalescent phases of COVID-19. The prospective study material was composed of cDNA or gDNA derived from T cells, B-cell-depleted T cells, or PBMCs. Subjects who had been exposed to COVID-19, were actively infected with it, or had recovered from it provided the deeply sampled blood TCRbeta repertoires that made up the dataset. The repertoires were released in a freely available public database intended as a resource for research on the immune response to SARS-CoV-2. The samples were drawn from two sources: the first 160 participants of the ongoing ImmuneRACE study, and 950 to 1,500 subjects contributed by 6 global collaborators. A de-identified subject ID, COVID-19 status, age in years and sex were almost always included in the sample metadata. HLA class I and class II types, where available, came from metadata supplied by the sample provider rather than from assay-based typing. Study-level results and caveats: The quantity of clinical and demographic metadata differed by source and by participant and was supplied without curation.

The immunoSEQ Assay, a bias-controlled multiplex PCR, was used to amplify TCRbeta CDR3 regions from genomic DNA. The source study handled its data this way. Nucleated cell counts per sample were estimated from amplification of reference gene primers within the assay. To quantify the absolute abundance of each unique TCRbeta CDR3 rearrangement, sequence reads were collapsed and filtered. For each sample, productive Simpson clonality was calculated as the square root of Simpson's diversity index over productive rearrangements. As stored in TCRdb, this immuneACCESS dataset retains in-frame rearrangements with V and J assigned. A fraction of the clones does not appear; measured against another copy, unresolved V genes explain less than half of the discrepancy, and the remainder lacks a known reason. The DNA gave D and trimming, while V, J and clone size come from that table. The sample table contains about 480,000 clones; only one count was recorded for nearly 90% of them. Together, the top ten hold under 2% of the sample.

Taken from the germline V gene, the CDR1 and CDR2 loops are MNHEY and SVGEGT. Trimmed from V: 5 bases; trimmed from J: 3 bases; junction bases lacking a gene match: 7. The cysteine opens and the phenylalanine closes a CDR3 of 16 amino acids. The DNA shown is the 48-base CDR3, in frame from base 1. The chain couples TRBV6-2 or TRBV6-3 to TRBJ2-7; 13 of the junction bases match TRBD2. The material sequenced was PBMCs or T cells enriched from blood (not recorded which). The clonotype comes from a woman between 18 and 29 years old with acute COVID-19. The nucleotides are TGTGCCAGCAGTAAGAAGGGACTAGCGGGGATCTACGAGCAGTACTTC. Its protein is CASSKKGLAGIYEQYF.